A selection of T cell receptor beta chains follows, all from one sample in a study of blood T cell repertoires in COVID-19. TCRdb's copy holds only in-frame clones and misses some; the assay was immunoSEQ multiplex PCR. There are a few hundred thousand clones in the sample; 85% to 90% occur only once, and less than 1.2% lies in the top ten. The sample taken for sequencing was PBMCs or T cells enriched from blood (not recorded which). The source of these receptors is a man younger than 35 who had recovered from COVID-19. Both conserved end residues are part of each CDR3. A D gene is named only where the DNA matches it firmly. The size field is filled for only some rows; it gives once, few, many or a size class.

DNA | CDR3 | J | size | D | V
TGTGCCATCAGTGACGGACAGCTGAACACTGAAGCTTTCTTT | CAISDGQLNTEAFF | TRBJ1-1 | NA | NA | TRBV10-3
TGTGCCAGTGGGGAGGGTTATGGAGGTCAGCCCCAGCATTTT | CASGEGYGGQPQHF | TRBJ1-5 | NA | NA | TRBV19
TGTGCCAGCAGCCAAGTCGATGCGGAGACCCAGTACTTC | CASSQVDAETQYF | TRBJ2-5 | NA | NA | TRBV3-1/TRBV3-2
TGCGCCAGCAGTCACGGGGGCTCTGGAAACACCATATATTTT | CASSHGGSGNTIYF | TRBJ1-3 | NA | NA | TRBV10-2
TGTGCCAGCAGCTCCCAACAGGGGCTCCGGCCCCAGCATTTT | CASSSQQGLRPQHF | TRBJ1-5 | NA | TRBD1 | TRBV3-1/TRBV3-2
TGTGCCAGCAGCTTGGGTCAGGGGGGCACCTATACGCAGTATTTT | CASSLGQGGTYTQYF | TRBJ2-3 | NA | NA | TRBV5-6
TGTGCCAGCAGCGGCGGACTAGCGGGGGGAGAGACCCAGTACTTC | CASSGGLAGGETQYF | TRBJ2-5 | NA | TRBD2 | TRBV9
TGTGCCAGCAGCCAAGCGACTAGCGGGGGGAGTTCGGAGACCCAGTACTTC | CASSQATSGGSSETQYF | TRBJ2-5 | few | TRBD2 | TRBV3-1/TRBV3-2
TGCGCCAGCAGCGATGGACTAGCGGGAAACAATGAGCAGTTCTTC | CASSDGLAGNNEQFF | TRBJ2-1 | few | TRBD2 | TRBV4-3
TGCGCCAGCAGCAGCGGGACAGGGGGAGCCTACGAGCAGTACTTC | CASSSGTGGAYEQYF | TRBJ2-7 | NA | TRBD1 | TRBV4-3
TGTGCCAGCAGGCAGGGGTATGATGGCTACACCTTC | CASRQGYDGYTF | TRBJ1-2 | NA | NA | TRBV28
TGTGCCAGCAGCCCGGTCTCAAATCAGCCCCAGCATTTT | CASSPVSNQPQHF | TRBJ1-5 | NA | NA | TRBV12-3/TRBV12-4
TGTGCCAGCAGCTTAGAAGCGACAGGGGGCTGGGATACGCAGTATTTT | CASSLEATGGWDTQYF | TRBJ2-3 | NA | TRBD1 | TRBV7-9
TGTGCCAGCAGCCCTATAAGCGGGAGGGACACAGATACGCAGTATTTT | CASSPISGRDTDTQYF | TRBJ2-3 | NA | TRBD2 | TRBV7-2
TGTGCCAGTAGTAGGGGGGGCAGCCTCTCCCTGGTCGATGGCTACACCTTC | CASSRGGSLSLVDGYTF | TRBJ1-2 | NA | NA | TRBV19
TGTGCCAGCATTCCGGGACAGGGGACCTACGAGCAGTACTTC | CASIPGQGTYEQYF | TRBJ2-7 | NA | TRBD1 | TRBV28
TGTGCCAGCAGTGGAGCGAGGGGACAGGGGTATATTGGCTACACCTTC | CASSGARGQGYIGYTF | TRBJ1-2 | NA | TRBD1 | TRBV6-1
TGTGCCAGCAGCCAAGATACCGCGGGAGGGTCCTACGAGCAGTACTTC | CASSQDTAGGSYEQYF | TRBJ2-7 | once | TRBD2 | TRBV4-2
TGTGCCAGCAGCCCCCAGGGGTGGGCGTCTGGAGAGCAGTACTTC | CASSPQGWASGEQYF | TRBJ2-7 | NA | NA | TRBV7-9
TGTGCCAGCAGTTTGACAGGGGGCCTAGCATTAGTCTATGGCTACACCTTC | CASSLTGGLALVYGYTF | TRBJ1-2 | NA | TRBD1 | TRBV27
TGTGCCAGCTCTCAAACAGGGGGCGCGTGGTACGAGCAGTACTTC | CASSQTGGAWYEQYF | TRBJ2-7 | NA | TRBD1 | TRBV7-2
TGCAGCGTTGAAGTCCTTGCGGCGAGCACTGAAGCTTTCTTT | CSVEVLAASTEAFF | TRBJ1-1 | NA | NA | TRBV29-1
TGTGCCAGCAGCAGAGCCGGGACAGGGCCTAACGAGCAGTACTTC | CASSRAGTGPNEQYF | TRBJ2-7 | NA | TRBD1 | TRBV11-2
TGTGCCAGCAGTTACTCGACCAGGCTGAACTATGGCTACACCTTC | CASSYSTRLNYGYTF | TRBJ1-2 | NA | NA | TRBV6-5
TGTGCCAGCAGCTTGGGTGGGACAGGGGGCTTTAATGGAAAAGAGACCCAGTACTTC | CASSLGGTGGFNGKETQYF | TRBJ2-5 | NA | TRBD1 | TRBV5-4
TGTGCCAGCAGCTTGTATGGCAGGGGAAAATCAAACTATGGCTACACCTTC | CASSLYGRGKSNYGYTF | TRBJ1-2 | NA | NA | TRBV5-4
TGTGCCAGCAGTTTAGGGCAGCACACAGATACGCAGTATTTT | CASSLGQHTDTQYF | TRBJ2-3 | NA | NA | TRBV27